This TCR beta chain was observed in a study of T-cell reconstitution after alpha-beta-depleted transplantation in children. Study observations and caveats: For some patients, TCRbeta diversity was high at day 60 because of recipient T cells and thymic progenitors that survived. Reports say that about two months after transplant, the alpha-beta T cells came out of several hundred graft clones that had expanded.

Worth noting for this clonotype: What it binds is not known. The junction does not match germline at one end; this may be a read error.

This CDR3 is 18 amino acids long. The V gene's germline CDR1 is LGHNA and CDR2 YNFKEQ. Unique molecular identifiers were used in preparing the TCRbeta library. In TCRdb, the PCR reads were re-called with MiXCR into one record per CDR3 protein. This table has 440,000 or so distinct CDR3 sequences, over 40% appearing once. This TCR was sampled from a girl between 2 and 10 years old with aplastic anemia, due to receive a stem cell transplant. The material was PBMCs, obtained before TCRalphabeta/CD19-depleted stem cell transplant. This sequence joins TRBV4-2 and TRBJ2-5, with 14 positions matching TRBD2. CDR3 nucleotide sequence: TGTGCCATCAGCCCCGGGACTAGCGGGAGTTCTTTCGGAGAGACCCAGTACTTC. Encoded protein: CAISPGTSGSSFGETQYF.